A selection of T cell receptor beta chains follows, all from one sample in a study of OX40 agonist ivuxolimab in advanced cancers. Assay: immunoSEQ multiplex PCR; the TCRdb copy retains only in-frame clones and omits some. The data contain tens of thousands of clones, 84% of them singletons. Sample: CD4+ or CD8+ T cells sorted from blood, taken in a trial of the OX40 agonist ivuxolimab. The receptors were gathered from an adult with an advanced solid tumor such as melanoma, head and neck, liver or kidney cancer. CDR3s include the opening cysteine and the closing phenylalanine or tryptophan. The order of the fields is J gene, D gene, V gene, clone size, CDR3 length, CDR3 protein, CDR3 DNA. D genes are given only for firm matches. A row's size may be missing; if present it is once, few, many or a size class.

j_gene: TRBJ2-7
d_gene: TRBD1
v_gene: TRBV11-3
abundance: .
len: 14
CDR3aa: CASSLGRGLHEQYF
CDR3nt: TGTGCCAGCAGCCTCGGCAGGGGGCTTCACGAGCAGTACTTC

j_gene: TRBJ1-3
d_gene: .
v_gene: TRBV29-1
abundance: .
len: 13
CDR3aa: CSAGGGSGNTIYF
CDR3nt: TGCAGCGCCGGCGGGGGCTCTGGAAACACCATATATTTT

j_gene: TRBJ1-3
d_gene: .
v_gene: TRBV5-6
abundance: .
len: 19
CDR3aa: CASSLSHTGLKSSGNTIYF
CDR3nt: TGTGCCAGCAGCTTGTCCCACACAGGCCTAAAGAGCTCTGGAAACACCATATATTTT

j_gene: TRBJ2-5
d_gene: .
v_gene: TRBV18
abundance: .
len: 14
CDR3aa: CASSPWQGQETQYF
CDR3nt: TGTGCCAGCTCACCTTGGCAGGGGCAAGAGACCCAGTACTTC

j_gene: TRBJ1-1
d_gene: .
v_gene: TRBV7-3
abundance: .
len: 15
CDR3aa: CASSPLPAVNTEAFF
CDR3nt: TGTGCCAGCAGCCCACTTCCCGCAGTGAACACTGAAGCTTTCTTT

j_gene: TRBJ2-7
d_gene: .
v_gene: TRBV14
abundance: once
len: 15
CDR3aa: CASSPEPGVRYEQYF
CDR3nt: TGTGCCAGCAGCCCCGAGCCCGGGGTTCGCTACGAGCAGTACTTC

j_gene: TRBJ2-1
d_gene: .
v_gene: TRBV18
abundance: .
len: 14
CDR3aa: CASSPRGWGQEQFF
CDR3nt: TGTGCCAGCTCACCACGCGGGTGGGGGCAGGAGCAGTTCTTC

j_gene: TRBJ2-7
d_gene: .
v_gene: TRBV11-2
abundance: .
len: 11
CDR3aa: CASSSSPEQYF
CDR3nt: TGTGCCAGCAGCTCCTCTCCCGAGCAGTACTTC

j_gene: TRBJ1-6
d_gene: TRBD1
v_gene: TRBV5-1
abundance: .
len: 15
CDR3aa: CASSLADRGYSPLHF
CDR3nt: TGCGCCAGCAGCTTGGCGGACAGGGGGTACTCACCCCTCCACTTT

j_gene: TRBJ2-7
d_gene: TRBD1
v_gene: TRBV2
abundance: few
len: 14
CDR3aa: CASRLQGQGYEQYF
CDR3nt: TGTGCCAGCAGACTACAGGGACAGGGATACGAGCAGTACTTC

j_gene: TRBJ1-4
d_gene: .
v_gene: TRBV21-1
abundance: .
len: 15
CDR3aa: CASSVEGGFMGKLFF
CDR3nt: TGTGCCAGCAGCGTAGAGGGAGGGTTCATGGGAAAACTGTTTTTT

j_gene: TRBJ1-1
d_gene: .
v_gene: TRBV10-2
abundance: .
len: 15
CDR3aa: CASSDRTAGLTEAFF
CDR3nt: TGCGCCAGCAGTGACCGAACAGCAGGGTTAACTGAAGCTTTCTTT

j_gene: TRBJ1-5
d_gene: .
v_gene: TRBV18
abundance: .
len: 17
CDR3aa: CASSLLSKGDSNQPQHF
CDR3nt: TGTGCCAGCTCATTATTGTCGAAAGGGGATAGCAATCAGCCCCAGCATTTT

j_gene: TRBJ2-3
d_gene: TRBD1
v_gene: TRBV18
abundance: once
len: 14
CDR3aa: CASSPGQGADTQYF
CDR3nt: TGTGCCAGCTCACCGGGACAGGGAGCAGATACGCAGTATTTT

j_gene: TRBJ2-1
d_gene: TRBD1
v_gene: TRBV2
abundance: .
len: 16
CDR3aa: CASGGQGLFSYDEQFF
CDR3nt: TGTGCCAGCGGGGGACAGGGTTTGTTTTCCTACGATGAGCAGTTCTTC

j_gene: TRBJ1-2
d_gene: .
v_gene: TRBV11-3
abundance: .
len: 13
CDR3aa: CASSYAKNYGYTF
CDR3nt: TGTGCCAGCAGCTACGCCAAAAACTATGGCTACACCTTC

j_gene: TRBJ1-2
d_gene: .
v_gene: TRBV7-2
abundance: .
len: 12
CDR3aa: CASSTTAKGYTF
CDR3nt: TGTGCCAGCAGCACGACAGCTAAAGGCTACACCTTC

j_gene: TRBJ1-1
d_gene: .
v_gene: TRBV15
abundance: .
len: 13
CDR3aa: CATSRDPNTEAFF
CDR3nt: TGTGCCACCAGCAGGGATCCGAACACTGAAGCTTTCTTT

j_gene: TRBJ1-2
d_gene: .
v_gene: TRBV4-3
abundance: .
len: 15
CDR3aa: CASSQDSPDPWGYTF
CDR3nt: TGCGCCAGCAGCCAAGACAGTCCGGACCCATGGGGCTACACCTTC

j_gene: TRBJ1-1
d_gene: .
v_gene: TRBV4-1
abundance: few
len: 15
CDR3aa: CASSQGQGRNTEAFF
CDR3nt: TGCGCCAGCAGCCAAGGGCAGGGGAGGAACACTGAAGCTTTCTTT

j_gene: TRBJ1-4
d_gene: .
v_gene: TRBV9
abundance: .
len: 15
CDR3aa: CASSVAAGIREKLFF
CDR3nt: TGTGCCAGCAGCGTAGCAGCCGGCATACGTGAAAAACTGTTTTTT

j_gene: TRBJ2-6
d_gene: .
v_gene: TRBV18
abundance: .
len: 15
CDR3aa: CASSPQGAGANVLTF
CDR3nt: TGTGCCAGCTCACCACAGGGGGCTGGGGCCAACGTCCTGACTTTC

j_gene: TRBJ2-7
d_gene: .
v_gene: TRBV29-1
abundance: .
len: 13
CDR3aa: CSVEMGMGREQYF
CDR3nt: TGCAGCGTTGAAATGGGTATGGGGCGCGAGCAGTACTTC

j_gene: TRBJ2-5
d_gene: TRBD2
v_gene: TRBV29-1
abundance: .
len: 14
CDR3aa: CSVQTSGGGETQYF
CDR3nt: TGCAGCGTTCAGACTAGCGGGGGGGGAGAGACCCAGTACTTC

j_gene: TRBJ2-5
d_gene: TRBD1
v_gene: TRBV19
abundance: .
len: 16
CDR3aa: CASSTWTGGAWETQYF
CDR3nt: TGTGCCAGTAGTACCTGGACAGGGGGCGCCTGGGAGACCCAGTACTTC

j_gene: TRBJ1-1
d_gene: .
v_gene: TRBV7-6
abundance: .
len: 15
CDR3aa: CASSNYLRGGTEAFF
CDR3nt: TGTGCCAGCAGCAATTATCTTAGGGGGGGCACTGAAGCTTTCTTT

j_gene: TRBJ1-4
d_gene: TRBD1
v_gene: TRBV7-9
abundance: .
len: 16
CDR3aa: CASSLALTGTNEKLFF
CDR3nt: TGTGCCAGCAGCTTAGCTCTGACAGGGACTAATGAAAAACTGTTTTTT

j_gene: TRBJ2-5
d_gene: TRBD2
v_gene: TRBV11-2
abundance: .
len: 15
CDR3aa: CASSSTIAGEETQYF
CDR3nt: TGTGCCAGCAGCTCCACGATAGCGGGGGAGGAGACCCAGTACTTC

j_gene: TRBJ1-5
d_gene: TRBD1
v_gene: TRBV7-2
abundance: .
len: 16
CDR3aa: CASGTQGATNNQPQHF
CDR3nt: TGTGCCAGCGGAACTCAGGGGGCTACTAACAATCAGCCCCAGCATTTT

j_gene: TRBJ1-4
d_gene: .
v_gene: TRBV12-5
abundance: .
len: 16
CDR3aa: CASGLGQIRRNEKLFF
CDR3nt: TGTGCTAGTGGTTTGGGACAAATTCGTCGCAATGAAAAACTGTTTTTT

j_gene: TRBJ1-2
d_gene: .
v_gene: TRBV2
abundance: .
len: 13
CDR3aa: CASSAAGYYGYTF
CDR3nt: TGTGCCAGCAGTGCAGCAGGGTACTATGGCTACACCTTC